This T cell receptor (beta chain) stems from a study of monozygotic twins with inflammatory bowel disease. Study results and caveats: Twin pairs that were concordant did not differ from discordant pairs in repertoire similarity, possibly from limited power.

Points on this clonotype: The antigen is not known.

Germline V gives CDR1 MNHEY, CDR2 SMNVEV (reference sequence). The CDR3 contains 16 residues. Eight distinct reactions (per sample) were used to make the cDNA. Template switching introduced UMIs that contain a 6-nucleotide sample barcode. With the 5' RACE reads reprocessed, TCRdb shows one record per CDR3 protein and no DNA. The table lists about 350,000 distinct CDR3 sequences. The V call is TRBV27, the J call TRBJ1-5; with no DNA, the TCRdb D assignment of TRBD1 cannot be verified. The TCR comes from a human donor with ulcerative colitis or Crohn's disease, or a healthy co-twin of an affected twin (not recorded which). Sequences were obtained from blood. CDR3 region: CASHIGTWWNNQPQHF.